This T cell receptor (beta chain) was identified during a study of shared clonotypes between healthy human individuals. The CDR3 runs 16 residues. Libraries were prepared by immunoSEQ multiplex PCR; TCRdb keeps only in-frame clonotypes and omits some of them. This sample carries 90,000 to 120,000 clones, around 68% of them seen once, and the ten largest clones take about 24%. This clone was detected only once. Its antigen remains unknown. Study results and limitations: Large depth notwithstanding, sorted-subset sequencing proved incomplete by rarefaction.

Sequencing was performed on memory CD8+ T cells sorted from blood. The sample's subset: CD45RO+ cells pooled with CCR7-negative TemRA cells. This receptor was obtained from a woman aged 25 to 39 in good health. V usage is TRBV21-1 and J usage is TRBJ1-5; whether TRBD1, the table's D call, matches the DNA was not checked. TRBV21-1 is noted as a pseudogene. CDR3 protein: CASQDRGLGSNQPQHF. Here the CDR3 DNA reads TGTGCCAGCCAGGACAGGGGGCTGGGAAGCAATCAGCCCCAGCATTTT.